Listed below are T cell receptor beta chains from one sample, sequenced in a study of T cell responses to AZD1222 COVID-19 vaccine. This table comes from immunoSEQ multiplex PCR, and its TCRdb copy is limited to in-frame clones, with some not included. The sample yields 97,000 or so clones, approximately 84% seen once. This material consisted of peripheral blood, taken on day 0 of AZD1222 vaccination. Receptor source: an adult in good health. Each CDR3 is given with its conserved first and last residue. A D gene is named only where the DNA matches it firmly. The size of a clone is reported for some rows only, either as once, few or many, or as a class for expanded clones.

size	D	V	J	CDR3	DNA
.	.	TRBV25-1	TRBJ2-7	CASSVGGSMNEQYF	TGTGCCAGCAGTGTGGGCGGTTCGATGAACGAGCAGTACTTC
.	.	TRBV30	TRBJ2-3	CAWSAGFSDTQYF	TGTGCCTGGAGTGCAGGGTTTTCAGATACGCAGTATTTT
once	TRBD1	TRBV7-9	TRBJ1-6	CASSHDRGVDNSPLHF	TGTGCCAGCAGTCACGACAGGGGGGTTGATAATTCACCCCTCCACTTT
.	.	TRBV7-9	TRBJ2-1	CASSLSRDRVRNEQFF	TGTGCCAGCAGCTTAAGTAGGGACCGTGTGAGGAATGAGCAGTTCTTC
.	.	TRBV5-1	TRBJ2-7	CASSLTQLSYHEQYF	TGCGCCAGCAGCTTGACGCAGTTATCCTACCACGAGCAGTACTTC
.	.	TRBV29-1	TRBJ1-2	CSATTEDGYTF	TGCAGCGCTACGACAGAGGATGGCTACACCTTC
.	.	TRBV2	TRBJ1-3	CASSDRGDGNTIYF	TGTGCCAGCAGTGACAGGGGTGACGGAAACACCATATATTTT
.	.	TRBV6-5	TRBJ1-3	CASSYGTDSGNTIYF	TGTGCCAGCAGTTACGGGACGGACTCTGGAAACACCATATATTTT
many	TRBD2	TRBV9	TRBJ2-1	CASSVAPSGSNEQFF	TGTGCCAGCAGCGTAGCTCCTAGCGGGAGCAATGAGCAGTTCTTC
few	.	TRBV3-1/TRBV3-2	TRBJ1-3	CASSQAGSGNTIYF	TGTGCCAGCAGCCAAGCCGGGTCCGGAAACACCATATATTTT
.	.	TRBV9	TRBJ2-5	CASSPRSGPETQYF	TGTGCCAGCAGCCCGAGGTCGGGCCCAGAGACCCAGTACTTC
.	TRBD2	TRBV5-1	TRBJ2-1	CASSFQLAVNNEQFF	TGCGCCAGCAGCTTTCAACTAGCGGTGAACAATGAGCAGTTCTTC
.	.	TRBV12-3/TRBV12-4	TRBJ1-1	CASGSQEFTEAFF	TGTGCCAGCGGCTCCCAGGAGTTCACTGAAGCTTTCTTT
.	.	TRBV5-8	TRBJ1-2	CASRANQGYGYTF	TGTGCCAGCAGGGCAAACCAGGGCTATGGCTACACCTTC
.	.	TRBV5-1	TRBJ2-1	CASSSRVGGRGNEQFF	TGCGCCAGCAGCTCTCGTGTGGGGGGCCGAGGCAATGAGCAGTTCTTC
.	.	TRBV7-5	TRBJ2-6	CASNSYRVSGANVLTF	TGTGCCAGCAACTCCTACAGGGTCTCTGGGGCCAACGTCCTGACTTTC
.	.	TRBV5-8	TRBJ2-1	CASSWGPNNEQFF	TGTGCCAGCAGCTGGGGTCCCAACAATGAGCAGTTCTTC
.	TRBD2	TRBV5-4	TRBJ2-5	CASSLGTSGAQETQYF	TGTGCCAGCAGCTTGGGGACTAGCGGAGCACAAGAGACCCAGTACTTC
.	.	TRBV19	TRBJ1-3	CASSIYHGTENTIYF	TGTGCCAGTAGTATATATCACGGGACCGAAAACACCATATATTTT
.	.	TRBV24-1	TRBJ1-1	CATRGSTEAFF	TGTGCCACCCGGGGGTCCACTGAAGCTTTCTTT
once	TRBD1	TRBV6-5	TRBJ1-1	CASSYGQGAGTEAFF	TGTGCCAGCAGTTACGGACAGGGAGCCGGCACTGAAGCTTTCTTT
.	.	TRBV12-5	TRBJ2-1	CASGQSGGGRYNEQFF	TGTGCTAGTGGGCAGTCAGGCGGGGGCCGTTACAATGAGCAGTTCTTC
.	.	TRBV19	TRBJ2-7	CASSIDSPLPHEQYF	TGTGCCAGTAGTATAGATAGCCCCCTCCCTCACGAGCAGTACTTC